The 21 T cell receptor beta chains below all came from one sample that was sequenced in a study of cytomegalovirus exposure and HLA in healthy donors. It was with 60 Vbeta and 13 Jbeta primers that the PCR ran. Here immunoSEQ multiplex PCR was the method, and the copy in TCRdb shows in-frame clones only, minus some. Counted here are roughly 200,000 clones, about 69% occurring once; the ten biggest clones make up approximately 2.9%. Sequenced sample: PBMCs. The receptors originated from a male donor in good health and CMV-seronegative.

V is TRBV6-5 and J is TRBJ1-1; D call uncertain. Germline V gene sequence: CDR1 MNHEY, CDR2 SVGAGI. The CDR3 covers 13 residues. The germline V and J ends were trimmed by 0 bases and 4 bases, with 6 bases remaining between them. The CDR3 is CASSYSEGTEAFF. The DNA of the CDR3 is TGTGCCAGCAGTTACTCGGAGGGCACTGAAGCTTTCTTT.

This clone was seen a few times. The chain uses TRBV6-5 and TRBJ1-2; D gene uncertain. CDR3 length: 16 amino acids. V dropped 0 bases and J dropped 4 bases, with 15 bases sitting between them. CDR1 is MNHEY, CDR2 SVGAGI, per germline. CDR3: CASSYSTLQPFYGYTF. DNA of the CDR3: TGTGCCAGCAGTTACTCGACCTTACAGCCCTTCTATGGCTACACCTTC.

This clone was observed a handful of times. V gene TRBV10-3 combines with J gene TRBJ2-1; 9 bases map to TRBD1. The V gene end was trimmed by 10 bases and the J gene end by 8 bases; junction bases not matched to a gene: 3. Looked up from germline, CDR1 is ENHRY and CDR2 is SYGVKD. This CDR3 region has 11 residues. CDR3 amino acids: CATQGAYEQFF. CDR3 bases: TGTGCCACACAGGGGGCCTATGAGCAGTTCTTC.

In this sample, this clone turned up a few times. V gene TRBV28 combines with J gene TRBJ2-5; TRBD1 matches 8 bases. After removal of 5 bases from V and 4 bases from J, the junction contained 3 bases not matched to a gene. This CDR3 contains 13 residues. Germline V lookup: CDR1 MDHEN, CDR2 SYDVKM. The CDR3: CASSLRGLETQYF. The CDR3 region has the DNA TGTGCCAGCAGTCTCAGGGGGCTAGAGACCCAGTACTTC.

This chain links TRBV9 with TRBJ2-2; no clear D. Looked up from germline, CDR1 is SGDLS and CDR2 is YYNGEE. The CDR3 is 12 residues long. Trimming removed 3 bases from V and 8 bases from J, with 8 bases in between. In nucleotides, the CDR3 is TGTGCCAGCAGCGCCCTCGGGGGGGAGCTGTTTTTT. Protein product: CASSALGGELFF.

This clone has a handful of counts. The gene calls are TRBV28 and TRBJ2-1, with 11 positions matching TRBD2. CDR1 is MDHEN, CDR2 SYDVKM, per germline. The CDR3 has 15 residues. The V gene end was trimmed by 3 bases and the J gene end by 6 bases; junction bases not matched to a gene: 4. The CDR3 coding sequence is TGTGCCAGCAGTTTCGCTAGCGGGAGGACCAATGAGCAGTTCTTC. Translating gives CASSFASGRTNEQFF.

This chain links TRBV29-1 with TRBJ1-3; 7 bases agree with TRBD1. The CDR3 contains 14 residues. The germline V gene encodes CDR1 SQVTM and CDR2 ANQGSEA. The ends lost 5 bases at V and 0 bases at J; junction bases unmatched: 4. The CDR3 loop is CSVMGQPSGNTIYF. The CDR3 DNA sequence: TGCAGCGTTATGGGACAGCCCTCTGGAAACACCATATATTTT.

Worth noting for this clone: Other nucleotide sequences from this sample produce the same CDR3. The chain is built from TRBV18 and TRBJ1-5; no clear D gene. The CDR3 sequence is 13 residues long. Germline-derived CDR1 and CDR2 are KGHSH and LQKENI. Trimming cost V 4 bases and J 0 bases, with 4 bases left between them. The CDR3 nucleotides are TGTGCCAGCTCACTGTATAGCAATCAGCCCCAGCATTTT. Translating gives CASSLYSNQPQHF.

On this clone: Other nucleotide sequences in the sample specify the same CDR3. This chain uses TRBV28 with TRBJ1-5; 8 nucleotides match TRBD1. V shed 5 bases, J shed 7 bases, and the junction held 4 bases outside the gene matches. This CDR3 is built from 13 residues. Germline V CDR1 and CDR2: MDHEN, SYDVKM. The CDR3 protein is CASSPGGRQPQHF. The CDR3 DNA reads TGTGCCAGCAGTCCAGGGGGCCGGCAGCCCCAGCATTTT.

This chain links TRBV28 with TRBJ2-1; no firm D call. Trimming took off 2 bases at V and 0 bases at J, with 5 bases between the two ends. CDR3 length: 14 amino acids. The germline CDR1 and CDR2 sequences are MDHEN and SYDVKM. The DNA for the CDR3 is TGTGCCAGCAGTTTACTGGCCTCCTACAATGAGCAGTTCTTC. Residues: CASSLLASYNEQFF. The full variable domain, with the rest looked up from reference TRBV28 and TRBJ2-1, is DVKVTQSSRYLVKRTGEKVFLECVQDMDHENMFWYRQDPGLGLRLIYFSYDVKMKEKGDIPEGYSVSREKKERFSLILESASTNQTSMYLCASSLLASYNEQFFGPGTRLTVL.

V usage is TRBV9 and J usage is TRBJ2-3; D gene uncertain. There are 14 residues in the CDR3. V was cut by 4 bases and J by 0 bases, with 9 bases left in between. Germline V gives CDR1 SGDLS, CDR2 YYNGEE. CDR3 sequence (DNA): TGTGCCAGCAGCCTAAGAGCTAGCACAGATACGCAGTATTTT. Amino acids: CASSLRASTDTQYF.

This sequence joins TRBV5-8 and TRBJ1-1; D remains unclear. Germline loops: CDR1 SGHTS, CDR2 YDEGEE. Trimming took off 8 bases at V and 2 bases at J, with 13 bases between the two ends. The CDR3 runs 13 residues. The CDR3 reads CASTPEPNTEAFF. CDR3 nucleotides: TGTGCCAGTACCCCAGAACCTAACACTGAAGCTTTCTTT.

This clone was observed a few times. This chain links TRBV25-1 with TRBJ1-1; D is unclear. The germline V gene has CDR1 MGHDK and CDR2 SYGVNS. The CDR3 length is 12 residues. V was pared by 5 bases and J by 4 bases, with 8 bases between. The CDR3 loop reads CASSYTGTEAFF. In nucleotides, the CDR3 is TGTGCCAGCAGTTACACGGGCACTGAAGCTTTCTTT.

The gene calls are TRBV6-1 and TRBJ1-2; 7 bases line up with TRBD1. This CDR3 is built from 15 residues. V gave up 6 bases and J gave up 1 base; unmatched junction bases: 8. CDR1 MNHNS and CDR2 SASEGT come from the germline V gene. The CDR3 DNA reads TGTGCCAGCAGCCAGGACAGGCTCCATAACTATGGCTACACCTTC. Translation gives CASSQDRLHNYGYTF.

The chain links TRBV30 to TRBJ1-1; 8 nucleotides agree with TRBD1. The CDR3 runs to 14 residues. The V gene's germline CDR1 is GTSNPN and CDR2 SVGIG (reference sequence). Trimming removed 7 bases from V and 5 bases from J; junction bases left unmatched: 12. For the CDR3, the DNA is TGTGCCTTCCACCCGGGACAGGCGGGAACTGAAGCTTTCTTT. It yields the protein CAFHPGQAGTEAFF. Together with reference TRBV30 and TRBJ1-1, the CDR3 gives the full variable domain: SQTIHQWPATLVQPVGSPLSLECTVEGTSNPNLYWYRQAAGRGLQLLFYSVGIGQISSEVPQNLSASRPQDRQFILSSKKLLLSDSGFYLCAFHPGQAGTEAFFGQGTRLTVV.

This clone was seen only once. This sequence joins TRBV29-1 and TRBJ2-5; 9 positions match TRBD2. Germline values: CDR1 SQVTM, CDR2 ANQGSEA. The CDR3 has 15 residues. The V gene end was trimmed by 6 bases and the J gene end by 2 bases; junction bases not matched to a gene: 10. CDR3 DNA sequence: TGCAGCGTCCTTCTGGGACTAGCATTTCAAGAGACCCAGTACTTC. Its translation is CSVLLGLAFQETQYF.

The chain has TRBV11-2 and TRBJ2-7; the D is unclear. The V end lost 1 base, the J end lost 0 bases, and 13 bases lay between the germline ends. CDR3 size: 16 residues. Per the germline V gene, CDR1 is SGHAT and CDR2 is FQNNGV. The DNA of the CDR3 is TGTGCCAGCAGCTTAGCTAGGAGTATGAGCTCCTACGAGCAGTACTTC. Translating gives CASSLARSMSSYEQYF.

The rearrangement joins TRBV12-5 to TRBJ2-1; TRBD1 matches at 10 bases. The CDR3 has 17 residues. The junction had 10 bases not matched to a gene; V was cut back by 2 bases and J by 6 bases. Germline V gene lookup returns CDR1 LGHNT and CDR2 FRNRAP. CDR3 loop: CASGLPPTDRGANEQFF. The CDR3 bases are TGTGCTAGTGGTTTGCCTCCAACGGACAGGGGGGCCAATGAGCAGTTCTTC.

This chain links TRBV5-4 with TRBJ2-1; 12 bases match TRBD2. Germline CDR1 is SGHNT and CDR2 is YYREEE (reference sequence). Trimming cost V 4 bases and J 9 bases; bases outside gene matches: 8. CDR3 length: 15 amino acids. The CDR3 DNA follows: TGTGCCAGCAGCCCCCAGACTAGCGGGAGCAGTGAGCAGTTCTTC. Its translation is CASSPQTSGSSEQFF.

This clone was seen more than once but under ten times. This sequence joins TRBV6-1 and TRBJ1-4; 10 nucleotides match TRBD1. The CDR3 is made up of 15 amino acids. After removal of 6 bases from V and 6 bases from J, the junction contained 7 bases not matched to a gene. Germline V gives CDR1 MNHNS, CDR2 SASEGT. This CDR3 is CASRDVGTGDEKLFF. CDR3 DNA sequence: TGTGCCAGCAGGGATGTCGGGACAGGGGATGAAAAACTGTTTTTT.

The gene calls are TRBV27 and TRBJ1-3, with TRBD1 matching 7 bases. The ends lost 5 bases at V and 4 bases at J; junction bases unmatched: 5. Per germline, CDR1 MNHEY and CDR2 SMNVEV (reference sequence). The CDR3 is 14 amino acids. This CDR3 is CASSLQTGGNTIYF. CDR3 in DNA: TGTGCCAGCAGTCTACAGACAGGGGGAAACACCATATATTTT.